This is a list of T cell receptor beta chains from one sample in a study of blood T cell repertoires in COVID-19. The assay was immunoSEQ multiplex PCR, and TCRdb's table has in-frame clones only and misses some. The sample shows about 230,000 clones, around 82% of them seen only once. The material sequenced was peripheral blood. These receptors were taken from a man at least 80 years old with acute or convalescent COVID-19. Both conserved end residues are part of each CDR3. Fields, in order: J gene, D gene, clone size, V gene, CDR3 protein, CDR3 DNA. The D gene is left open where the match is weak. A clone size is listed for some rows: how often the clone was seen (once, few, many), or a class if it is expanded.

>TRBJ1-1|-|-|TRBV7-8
CASRGGGVAEAFF
TGTGCCAGCAGGGGGGGAGGGGTCGCTGAAGCTTTCTTT
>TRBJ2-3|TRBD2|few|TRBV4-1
CASSQDPGGWNTDTQYF
TGCGCCAGCAGCCAAGATCCGGGAGGGTGGAACACAGATACGCAGTATTTT
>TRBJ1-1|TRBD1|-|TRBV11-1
CASSPHRGLNTEAFF
TGTGCCAGCAGCCCCCACAGGGGCTTGAACACTGAAGCTTTCTTT
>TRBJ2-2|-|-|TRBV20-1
CSASGHSGELFF
TGCAGTGCTAGTGGACACTCCGGGGAGCTGTTTTTT
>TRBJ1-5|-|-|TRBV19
CASSISTENQPQHF
TGTGCCAGTAGTATATCAACAGAAAATCAGCCCCAGCATTTT
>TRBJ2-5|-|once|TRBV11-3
CASSLSGQETQYF
TGTGCCAGCAGCTTAAGCGGCCAAGAGACCCAGTACTTC
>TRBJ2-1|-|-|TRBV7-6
CASSLAPEAVNEQFF
TGTGCCAGCAGCTTAGCTCCAGAGGCCGTCAATGAGCAGTTCTTC
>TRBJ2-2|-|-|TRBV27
CASSLGAGIGGELFF
TGTGCCAGCAGTTTAGGGGCAGGGATTGGCGGGGAGCTGTTTTTT
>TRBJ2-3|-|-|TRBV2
CATSSGTQYF
TGTGCCACCAGCAGCGGTACGCAGTATTTT
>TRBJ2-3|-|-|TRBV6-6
CASREGDTQYF
TGTGCCAGCCGTGAGGGAGATACGCAGTATTTT
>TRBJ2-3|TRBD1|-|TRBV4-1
CASSQVQGRGDTQYF
TGCGCCAGCAGCCAAGTACAGGGGAGAGGAGATACGCAGTATTTT
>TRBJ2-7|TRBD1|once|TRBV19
CASSRDRYYEQYF
TGTGCCAGCTCCCGGGACAGATACTACGAGCAGTACTTC
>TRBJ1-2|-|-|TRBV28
CASSFDRAPTSYGYTF
TGTGCCAGCAGTTTTGATAGGGCCCCGACTAGTTATGGCTACACCTTC
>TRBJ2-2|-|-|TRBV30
CAWSSLTGELFF
TGTGCCTGGAGTTCACTCACCGGGGAGCTGTTTTTT
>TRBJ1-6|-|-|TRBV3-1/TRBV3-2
CASSLLWPGTSSYNSPLHF
TGTGCCAGCAGCCTCCTCTGGCCAGGGACTAGCTCCTATAATTCACCCCTCCACTTT
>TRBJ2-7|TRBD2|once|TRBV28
CASSPTGGLNSYEQYF
TGTGCCAGCAGTCCTACGGGGGGGCTAAACTCCTACGAGCAGTACTTC
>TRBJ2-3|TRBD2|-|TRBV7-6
CASSLDGGGATDTQYF
TGTGCCAGCAGCTTAGACGGCGGGGGGGCCACAGATACGCAGTATTTT
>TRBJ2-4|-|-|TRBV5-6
CASSLGGALAKNIQYF
TGTGCCAGCAGCTTGGGGGGAGCGCTAGCCAAAAACATTCAGTACTTC
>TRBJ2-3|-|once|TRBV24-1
CATSDFEGNWDTQYF
TGTGCCACCAGTGATTTCGAGGGAAATTGGGATACGCAGTATTTT
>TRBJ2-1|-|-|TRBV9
CASSASFPAEHYNEQFF
TGTGCCAGCAGCGCATCCTTCCCAGCGGAACATTACAATGAGCAGTTCTTC
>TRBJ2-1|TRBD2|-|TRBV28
CASSRRTSGSYNEQFF
TGTGCCAGCAGCCGCCGGACTAGCGGATCATACAATGAGCAGTTCTTC
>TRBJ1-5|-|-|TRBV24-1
CATSDAKGNQPQHF
TGTGCCACCAGTGATGCCAAGGGGAATCAGCCCCAGCATTTT
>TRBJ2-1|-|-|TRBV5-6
CASSLVGSSYNEQFF
TGTGCCAGCAGCTTGGTTGGGAGCTCCTACAATGAGCAGTTCTTC
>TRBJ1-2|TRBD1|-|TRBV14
CASRPQGAAGYTF
TGTGCCAGCAGACCACAGGGGGCGGCTGGCTACACCTTC
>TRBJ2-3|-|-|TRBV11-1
CASSLVGETDTQYF
TGTGCCAGCAGCCTAGTCGGGGAAACAGATACGCAGTATTTT
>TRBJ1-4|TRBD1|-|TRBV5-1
CASSFGTGDEKLFF
TGCGCCAGCAGCTTTGGGACAGGGGATGAAAAACTGTTTTTT
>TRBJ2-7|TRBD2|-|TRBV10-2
CATRGLAGGYEQYF
TGCGCAACCAGGGGACTAGCGGGAGGCTACGAGCAGTACTTC
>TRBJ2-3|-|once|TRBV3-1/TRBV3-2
CASSQRGDTQYF
TGTGCCAGCAGCCAACGGGGAGATACGCAGTATTTT
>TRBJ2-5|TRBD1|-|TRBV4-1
CASRPGQGRETQYF
TGCGCCAGCCGTCCGGGACAGGGGAGAGAGACCCAGTACTTC
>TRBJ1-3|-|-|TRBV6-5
CASSYSGDTIYF
TGTGCCAGCAGTTACTCGGGAGACACCATATATTTT
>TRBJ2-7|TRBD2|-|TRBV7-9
CASSPSGSSYEQYF
TGTGCCAGCAGCCCTAGCGGTAGCTCCTACGAGCAGTACTTC
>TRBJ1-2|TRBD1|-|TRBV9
CASSVDRGHWGYTF
TGTGCCAGCAGCGTTGACAGGGGGCACTGGGGCTACACCTTC
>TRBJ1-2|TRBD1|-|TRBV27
CASRWTGANYGYTF
TGTGCCAGCAGGTGGACAGGAGCTAACTATGGCTACACCTTC
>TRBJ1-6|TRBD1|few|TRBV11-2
CASSLDRVDNSPLHF
TGTGCCAGCAGCCTCGACAGGGTCGATAATTCACCCCTCCACTTT
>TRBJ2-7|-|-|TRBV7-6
CASSETPAGAYEQYF
TGTGCCAGCAGCGAAACACCGGCCGGGGCCTACGAGCAGTACTTC
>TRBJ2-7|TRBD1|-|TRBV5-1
CASSLGTGAGHEQYF
TGCGCCAGCAGCTTGGGAACAGGGGCTGGACACGAGCAGTACTTC
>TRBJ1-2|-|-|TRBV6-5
CASSGQRGSGGYTF
TGTGCCAGCAGCGGACAGCGGGGTTCCGGTGGCTACACCTTC
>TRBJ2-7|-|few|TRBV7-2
CASSNRDWGEQYF
TGTGCCAGCAGCAACCGGGACTGGGGAGAGCAGTACTTC
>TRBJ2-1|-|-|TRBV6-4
CASSDTGGQWVEQFF
TGTGCCAGCAGTGACACGGGGGGCCAGTGGGTTGAGCAGTTCTTC
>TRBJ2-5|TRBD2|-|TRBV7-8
CASSLRLAPPQETQYF
TGTGCCAGCAGCTTGAGACTAGCGCCCCCCCAAGAGACCCAGTACTTC
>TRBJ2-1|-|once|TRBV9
CASSVGPDNEQFF
TGTGCCAGCAGCGTAGGCCCAGACAATGAGCAGTTCTTC
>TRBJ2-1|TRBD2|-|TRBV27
CASSLRLAGGDEQFF
TGTGCCAGCAGTTTAAGACTAGCGGGGGGGGATGAGCAGTTCTTC
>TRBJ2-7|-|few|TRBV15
CATSRDLDRNEQYF
TGTGCCACCAGCAGAGATCTAGACAGGAACGAGCAGTACTTC
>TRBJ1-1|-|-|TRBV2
CASSADPGLITEAFF
TGTGCCAGCAGTGCCGATCCGGGGTTAATCACTGAAGCTTTCTTT
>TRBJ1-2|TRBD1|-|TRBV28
CASTVTGAGYTF
TGTGCCAGCACCGTGACAGGGGCTGGCTACACCTTC
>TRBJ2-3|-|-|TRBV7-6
CASSLDGRGSTDTQYF
TGTGCCAGCAGCTTAGACGGCAGGGGAAGCACAGATACGCAGTATTTT